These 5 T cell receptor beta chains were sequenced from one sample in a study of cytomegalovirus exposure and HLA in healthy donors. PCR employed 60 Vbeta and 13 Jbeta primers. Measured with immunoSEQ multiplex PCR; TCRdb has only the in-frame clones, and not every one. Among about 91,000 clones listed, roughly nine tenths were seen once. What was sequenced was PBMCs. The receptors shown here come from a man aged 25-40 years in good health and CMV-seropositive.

The CDR3 here is CASSTIGLAGATGELFF. For the CDR3, the DNA is TGCGCCAGCAGCACTATAGGACTAGCGGGAGCCACCGGGGAGCTGTTTTTT. The chain carries TRBV4-1 and TRBJ2-2; 13 bases align to TRBD2. V lost 5 bases to trimming and J lost 4 bases; unmatched junction nucleotides: 7. CDR3 length equals 17 residues. The germline V gene encodes CDR1 MGHRA and CDR2 YSYEKL.

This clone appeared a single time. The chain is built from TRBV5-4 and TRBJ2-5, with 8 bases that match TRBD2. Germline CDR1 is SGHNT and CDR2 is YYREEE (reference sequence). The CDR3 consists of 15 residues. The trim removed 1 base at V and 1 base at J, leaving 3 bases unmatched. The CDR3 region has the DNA TGTGCCAGCAGCTTGAGGGCGGGAGGCCAAGAGACCCAGTACTTC. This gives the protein CASSLRAGGQETQYF.

The DNA of the CDR3 is TGTGCCAGCAGCGTAACCCCCCAGGGGGCTCTGAACACTGAAGCTTTCTTT. Protein: CASSVTPQGALNTEAFF. The chain links TRBV9 to TRBJ1-1; TRBD1 aligns across 8 bases. The V segment lost 1 base and the J segment 0 bases; nucleotides outside the gene matches: 8. CDR1 and CDR2 from the germline V gene are SGDLS and YYNGEE. The CDR3 totals 17 residues.

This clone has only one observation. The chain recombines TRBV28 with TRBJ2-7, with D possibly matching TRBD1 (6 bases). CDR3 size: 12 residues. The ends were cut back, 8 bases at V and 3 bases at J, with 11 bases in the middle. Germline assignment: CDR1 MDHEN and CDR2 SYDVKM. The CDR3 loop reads CASRVGGYEQYF. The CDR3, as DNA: TGTGCCAGCCGGGTAGGGGGCTACGAGCAGTACTTC.

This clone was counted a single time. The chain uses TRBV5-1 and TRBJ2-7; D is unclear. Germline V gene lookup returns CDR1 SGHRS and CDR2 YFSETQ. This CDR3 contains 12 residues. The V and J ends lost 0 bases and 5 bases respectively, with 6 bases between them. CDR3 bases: TGCGCCAGCAGCTTGGCGGGTCACGAGCAGTACTTC. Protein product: CASSLAGHEQYF.